The 10 T cell receptor beta chains reported below all come from one sample, sequenced in a study of Ad26.COV2.S vaccination and SARS-CoV-2 variants. Produced via immunoSEQ multiplex PCR; TCRdb's table is partial and in-frame only. The sample lists about 450,000 clones; approximately 92% were seen once. The treatment here: roughly 19 received Ad26.COV2.S at low or high dose, single or two shots; about 5 received placebo; per-sample allocation not given. Specimen acquisition occurred on day 63 following the initial vaccine or placebo injection. The sample consisted of peripheral blood, taken in a trial of Ad26.COV2.S vaccine versus placebo. The receptors come from a person aged 18-65 years who received the Ad26.COV2.S COVID-19 vaccine or a placebo.

The gene calls are TRBV5-1 and TRBJ1-1; no firm D call. This CDR3 has 14 amino acids. V lost 0 bases, J lost 1 base, and 7 bases lay in between. Germline V gives CDR1 SGHRS, CDR2 YFSETQ. CDR3 amino acids: CASSLDSANTEAFF. As DNA, the CDR3 is TGCGCCAGCAGCTTGGATTCGGCGAACACTGAAGCTTTCTTT. Combining the CDR3 with reference TRBV5-1 and TRBJ1-1 gives the whole variable domain KAGVTQTPRYLIKTRGQQVTLSCSPISGHRSVSWYQQTPGQGLQFLFEYFSETQRNKGNFPGRFSGRQFSNSRSEMNVSTLELGDSALYLCASSLDSANTEAFFGQGTRLTVV.

The V gene is TRBV28, the J gene TRBJ2-5, with D maybe TRBD2 (6 bases). The germline CDR1 and CDR2 sequences are MDHEN and SYDVKM. The CDR3 has 14 residues. V was clipped by 2 bases and J by 3 bases, with 10 bases between them. CDR3 region: CASSLGGGKETQYF. CDR3 coding DNA: TGTGCCAGCAGTTTAGGAGGAGGGAAAGAGACCCAGTACTTC.

V usage is TRBV5-1 and J usage is TRBJ1-2, with 8 bases fitting TRBD1. The V segment lost 4 bases and the J segment 0 bases; nucleotides outside the gene matches: 14. This CDR3 contains 18 residues. Germline CDR1 is SGHRS and CDR2 is YFSETQ. CDR3 loop: CASSLSGTGPLPNYGYTF. CDR3 bases: TGCGCCAGCAGCCTCTCCGGGACAGGCCCACTTCCTAACTATGGCTACACCTTC.

The chain is built from TRBV4-2 and TRBJ1-3; a weak D match, TRBD1 (6 bases). This CDR3 spans 16 amino acids. V lost 5 bases and J lost 0, with 14 bases in between. Per germline, CDR1 LGHNA and CDR2 YNFKEQ. The CDR3 sequence: CASSLSGTSSGNTIYF. The DNA for the CDR3 is TGTGCCAGCAGCTTATCGGGGACATCCTCTGGAAACACCATATATTTT.

The rearrangement uses TRBV4-1 and TRBJ2-7; D gene uncertain. The V gene's germline CDR1 is MGHRA and CDR2 YSYEKL. V gave up 3 bases and J gave up 5 bases, with 11 bases separating them. The CDR3 contains 13 residues. The CDR3 sequence: CASSHRHVNEQYF. The CDR3 nucleotides are TGCGCCAGCAGCCACCGACATGTTAACGAGCAGTACTTC.

The rearrangement joins TRBV9 to TRBJ2-3; 9 bases line up with TRBD2. CDR3 length: 17 amino acids. The germline CDR1 and CDR2 sequences are SGDLS and YYNGEE. With V trimmed by 1 base and J by 2 bases, 8 bases remained unmatched. The CDR3 spells CASSVPKRGALTDTQYF. In DNA form, the CDR3 reads TGTGCCAGCAGCGTACCTAAGCGGGGGGCTCTCACAGATACGCAGTATTTT.

The gene calls are TRBV5-4 and TRBJ2-1; D is undetermined. Between the trimmed V and J ends, which lost 0 bases and 7 bases, there was a span of 8 bases. The CDR3 is 13 residues long. Looked up from germline, CDR1 is SGHNT and CDR2 is YYREEE (reference sequence). In nucleotides, the CDR3 is TGTGCCAGCAGCTTGGCCAGATTGAATGAGCAGTTCTTC. Translated, it gives CASSLARLNEQFF.

CDR3 sequence: CASSLSIFGTDTQYF. CDR3 in DNA: TGTGCCAGCAGCCTTAGTATCTTTGGCACAGATACGCAGTATTTT. This chain uses TRBV11-3 with TRBJ2-3; D uncertain. V lost 5 bases to trimming and J lost 1 base, with 13 bases between them. From germline, CDR1 is SGHNT and CDR2 YENEEA. This CDR3 has 15 amino acids.

The V and J genes are TRBV6-1 and TRBJ1-5; TRBD1 agrees at 7 bases. V lost 3 bases to trimming and J lost 4 bases; unmatched junction nucleotides: 12. There are 17 residues in the CDR3. Germline V gene lookup returns CDR1 MNHNS and CDR2 SASEGT. CDR3 sequence reads: CASSDPPPGQLNQPQHF. The CDR3 DNA sequence: TGTGCCAGCAGTGACCCCCCACCGGGACAGCTAAATCAGCCCCAGCATTTT.

V gene TRBV7-3 combines with J gene TRBJ2-7; either TRBD1 or TRBD2 may supply D (5 bases each). Per the germline V gene, CDR1 is SGHTA and CDR2 is FQGTGA. V was trimmed by 5 bases and J by 4 bases, leaving 12 bases between them. The CDR3 loop spans 13 amino acids. Here the CDR3 DNA reads TGTGCCAGCAGCCCGGGGCCCAAATACGAGCAGTACTTC. Its translation: CASSPGPKYEQYF.